This TCR beta chain derives from a study of cytomegalovirus exposure and HLA in healthy donors. Study summary: Of several hundred genotyped donors, around 76% clustered with self-reported Caucasian donors.

Broader study findings: V- and J-gene trimming of TCR beta was linked (in a later analysis) to a missense DCLRE1C variant. In an earlier analysis, most TCR beta V segments were productive about 87% or about 30% of the time.

The CDR3 covers 14 residues. In germline, CDR1 is LNHDA, CDR2 SQIVND (reference sequence). Between the trimmed V and J ends, which lost 0 bases and 15 bases, there was a span of 18 bases. Both 60 Vbeta primers and 13 Jbeta primers went into the PCR. Profiled with immunoSEQ multiplex PCR; TCRdb holds only in-frame clones, not every one. Among 110,000 or so clones listed, approximately 71% were seen once. As for this clone: Its antigen is not identified.

The genes are TRBV19 and TRBJ2-4; perhaps TRBD2 as D (5 bases). The specimen was PBMCs. The TCR comes from a man in his forties in good health and CMV-seronegative. The CDR3 loop is CASSIDRHRDDRYF. CDR3 in DNA: TGTGCCAGTAGTATAGACCGCCACCGGGATGATCGGTACTTC.